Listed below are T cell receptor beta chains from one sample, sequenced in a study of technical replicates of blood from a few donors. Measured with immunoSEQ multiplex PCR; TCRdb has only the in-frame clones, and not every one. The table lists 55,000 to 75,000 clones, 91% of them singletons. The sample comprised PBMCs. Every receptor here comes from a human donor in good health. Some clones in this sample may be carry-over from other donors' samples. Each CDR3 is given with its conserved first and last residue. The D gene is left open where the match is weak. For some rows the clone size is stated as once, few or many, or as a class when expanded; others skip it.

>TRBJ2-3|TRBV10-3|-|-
TGTGCCATCACGCGGGGTGAGGGAGATACGCAGTATTTT
CAITRGEGDTQYF
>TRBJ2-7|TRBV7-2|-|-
TGTGCCAGCAGCTTAGCCGGGAACGGGATTCCCTACGAGCAGTACTTC
CASSLAGNGIPYEQYF
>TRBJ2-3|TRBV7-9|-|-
TGTGCCAGCAGCTCGGTCCGTGGGCGGGGCACAGATACGCAGTATTTT
CASSSVRGRGTDTQYF
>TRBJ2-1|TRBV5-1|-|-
TGCGCCAGCAGTCCGGGGGACTCCTACAATGAGCAGTTCTTC
CASSPGDSYNEQFF
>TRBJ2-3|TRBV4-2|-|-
TGTGCCAGCAGCCCACTCTTCGCGGGAAATACGCAGTATTTT
CASSPLFAGNTQYF
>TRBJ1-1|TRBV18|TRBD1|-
TGTGCCAGCTCACTTGACAGGGACTTGAACACTGAAGCTTTCTTT
CASSLDRDLNTEAFF
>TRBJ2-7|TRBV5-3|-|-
TGTGCCAGAAGCTGTGCCCGCGGGCGGGACGAGCAGTACTTC
CARSCARGRDEQYF
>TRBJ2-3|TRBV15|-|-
TGTGCCACCAGCAGAGGTCCCCAGGATACGCAGTATTTT
CATSRGPQDTQYF
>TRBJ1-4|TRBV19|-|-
TGTGCGACCCTGGGAGGGCCGGGGGAAAAACTGTTTTTT
CATLGGPGEKLFF
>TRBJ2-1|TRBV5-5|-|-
TGTGCCAGCAGACCGGAAACGACTAGTTTTGAGCAGTTCTTC
CASRPETTSFEQFF
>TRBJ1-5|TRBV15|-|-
TGTGCCACCAAAGCGGGGACGGAATATCAGCCCCAGCATTTT
CATKAGTEYQPQHF
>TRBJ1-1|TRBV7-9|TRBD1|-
TGTGCCAGCAGCTTAGAAGGGGGCCCCTCTGAAGCTTTCTTT
CASSLEGGPSEAFF
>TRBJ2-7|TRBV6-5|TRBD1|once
TGTGCCAGCAGTTTACAGGGGGTGCCCTACGAGCAGTACTTC
CASSLQGVPYEQYF
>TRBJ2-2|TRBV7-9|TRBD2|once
TGTGCCAGCAGCTTAGGAGGCGGGGGACCCGGGGAGCTGTTTTTT
CASSLGGGGPGELFF
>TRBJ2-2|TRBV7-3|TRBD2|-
TGTGCCAGCAGCCCCCCTAGCGGGAGCAACACCGGGGAGCTGTTTTTT
CASSPPSGSNTGELFF
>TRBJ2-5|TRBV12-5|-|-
TGTGCTAGTGGACGCGGGACGCACCAAGAGACCCAGTACTTC
CASGRGTHQETQYF
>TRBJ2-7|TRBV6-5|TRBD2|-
TGTGCCAGCAGTCCAACCCTAGCGGGGAGATACGAGCAGTACTTC
CASSPTLAGRYEQYF
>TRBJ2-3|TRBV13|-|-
TGTGCCAGCAGCTTAGAGACGGGGGTAAGCACAGATACGCAGTATTTT
CASSLETGVSTDTQYF
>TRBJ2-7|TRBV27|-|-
TGTGCCAGCAGCTCGCCGATGGGAGTGAGCTCCTACGAGCAGTACTTC
CASSSPMGVSSYEQYF
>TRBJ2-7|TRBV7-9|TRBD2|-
TGTGCCAGCAGCACCGTCTCCGCGGGAGAGCAGTACGAGCAGTACTTC
CASSTVSAGEQYEQYF
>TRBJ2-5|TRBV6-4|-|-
TGTGCCAGCAATCGGGACTCTCAAGAGACCCAGTACTTC
CASNRDSQETQYF
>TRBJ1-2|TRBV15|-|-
TGTGCCACCAGCAGAGATCAGGGGCACTATGGCTACACCTTC
CATSRDQGHYGYTF
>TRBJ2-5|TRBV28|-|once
TGTGCCAGCAGTCCCTCAACGATAGCGGCTAGCATACAAGAGACCCAGTACTTC
CASSPSTIAASIQETQYF
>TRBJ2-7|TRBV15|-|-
TGTGCCACCAGCAGCGCCCAGGGCCCCGAGCAGTACTTC
CATSSAQGPEQYF
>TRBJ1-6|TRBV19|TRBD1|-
TGTGCCAGTAGTATCCTTGGTGGGACAGGGACGAATTCACCCCTCCACTTT
CASSILGGTGTNSPLHF
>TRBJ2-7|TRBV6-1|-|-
TGTGCCAGCAGCACCGGGACTCGTCAATTCGAGCAGTACTTC
CASSTGTRQFEQYF
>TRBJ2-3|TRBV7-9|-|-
TGTGCCAGCCGGCGGCCTAGCACAGATACGCAGTATTTT
CASRRPSTDTQYF
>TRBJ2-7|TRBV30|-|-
TGTGCCTGGAATGGTCTAGCAGACTACGAGCAGTACTTC
CAWNGLADYEQYF
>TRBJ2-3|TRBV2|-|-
TGTGCCAGCAGTGCGGCGGGGATTAGCACAGATACGCAGTATTTT
CASSAAGISTDTQYF
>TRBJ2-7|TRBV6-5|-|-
TGTGCCAGCAGTTACTCCCGACAGGCCTACGAGCAGTACTTC
CASSYSRQAYEQYF
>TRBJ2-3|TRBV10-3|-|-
TGTGCCATATTTCCAGACGGACATAACACAGATACGCAGTATTTT
CAIFPDGHNTDTQYF
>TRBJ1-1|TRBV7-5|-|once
TGTGCCAGAAGCTTAGTCGGACAGGGGCACACTGAAGCTTTCTTT
CARSLVGQGHTEAFF
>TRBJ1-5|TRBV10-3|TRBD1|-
TGTGCCATCGGGGGACAGGGCCAAGGTCAGCCCCAGCATTTT
CAIGGQGQGQPQHF
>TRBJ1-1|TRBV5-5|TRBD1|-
TGTGCCAGCAGCCCTAACAGGGGGGAGGTCGTGGGTACTGAAGCTTTCTTT
CASSPNRGEVVGTEAFF
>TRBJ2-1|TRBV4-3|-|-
TGCGCCAGCAGCCAAGACGCTAGGAATGAGCAGTTCTTC
CASSQDARNEQFF
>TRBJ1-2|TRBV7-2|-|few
TGTGCCAGCAGTACAGGTGTTTATGGCTACACCTTC
CASSTGVYGYTF
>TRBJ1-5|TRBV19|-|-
TGTGCCAGTAGGGTTTCGGGGTTTCAGCCCCAGCATTTT
CASRVSGFQPQHF
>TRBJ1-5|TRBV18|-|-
TGTGCCAGCTCGCCCGGGGCCGGGGGTCAGCCCCAGCATTTT
CASSPGAGGQPQHF
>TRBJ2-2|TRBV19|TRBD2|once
TGTGCCAGTAAGCGGGGGTTGGATGCCGGGGAGCTGTTTTTT
CASKRGLDAGELFF
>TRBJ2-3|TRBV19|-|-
TGTGCCAGTATGGAGGGAGCCCTAGGGGATACGCAGTATTTT
CASMEGALGDTQYF
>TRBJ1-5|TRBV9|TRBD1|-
TGTGCCAGCAGCGTCGGGACAGGGAAGGGAAATCAGCCCCAGCATTTT
CASSVGTGKGNQPQHF
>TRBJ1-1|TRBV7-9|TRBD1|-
TGTGCCAGCAGCTTGAACAGGGGGCGGACTGAAGCTTTCTTT
CASSLNRGRTEAFF
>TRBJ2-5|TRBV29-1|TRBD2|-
TGCAGCGTTGGAGGCGGGAGGGTACAAGAGACCCAGTACTTC
CSVGGGRVQETQYF
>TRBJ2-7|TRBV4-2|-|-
TGTGCCAGCAGCCCCCGGACTGGCGGCGAGCAGTACTTC
CASSPRTGGEQYF
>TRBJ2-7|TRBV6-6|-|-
TGTGCCAGCAGTTACCTCGCACAACTATACTACGAGCAGTACTTC
CASSYLAQLYYEQYF
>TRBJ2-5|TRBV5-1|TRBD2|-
TGCGCCAGCAGCCCGGGAGGGAGCGGAGAGACCCAGTACTTC
CASSPGGSGETQYF
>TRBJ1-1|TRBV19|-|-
TGTGCCAGCACCCAGGCGTCAGGGATGAACACTGAAGCTTTCTTT
CASTQASGMNTEAFF
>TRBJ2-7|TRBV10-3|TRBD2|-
TGTGCCATCAGCCTAGCGGGTCTTTCCTACGAGCAGTACTTC
CAISLAGLSYEQYF
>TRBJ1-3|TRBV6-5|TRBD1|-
TGTGCCAGCAGTTACGGGGACAGCGTCTCTGGAAACACCATATATTTT
CASSYGDSVSGNTIYF
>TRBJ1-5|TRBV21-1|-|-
TGTGCCAGCAGGTTCGATCGGTATAGCAATCAGCCCCAGCATTTT
CASRFDRYSNQPQHF
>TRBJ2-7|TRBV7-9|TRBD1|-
TGTGCCAGCAGCTTAGGGGACAGGGTTTACGAGCAGTACTTC
CASSLGDRVYEQYF
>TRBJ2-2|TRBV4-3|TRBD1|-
TGCGCCAGCAGCCAAGCGAGAGGACAGGGAGGCACCGGGGAGCTGTTTTTT
CASSQARGQGGTGELFF
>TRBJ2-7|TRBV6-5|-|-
TGTGCCAGCAGTATAGACAGAAGAGGAAGCGAGCAGTACTTC
CASSIDRRGSEQYF
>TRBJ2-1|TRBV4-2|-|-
TGTGCCAGCAGCCACTTGTACAATGAGCAGTTCTTC
CASSHLYNEQFF